These 8 T cell receptor beta chains were all obtained from the same sample, sequenced in a study of CD8 T cells in ankylosing spondylitis. TCRdb re-derived calls from the 5' RACE reads in MiXCR, one entry per CDR3 protein. The table has about 64,000 distinct CDR3 sequences, approximately 6% seen once. Specimen: synovial fluid, either unsorted or a sorted T cell fraction (not recorded which). Receptor source: a male donor with ankylosing spondylitis.

This clonotype was found a few times. This chain connects TRBV20-1 to TRBJ2-4; 7 bases map to TRBD1. This CDR3 has 14 amino acids. J lost 3 bases, V lost 1 base, and 3 bases had no gene match. Germline-derived CDR1 and CDR2 are DFQATT and SNEGSKA (reference sequence). The CDR3 nucleotides read TGCAGTGCTAGAGTGGGACAGAACAAAAACATTCAGTACTTC. Protein sequence: CSARVGQNKNIQYF.

This clonotype was seen repeatedly, ten times or more. This chain links TRBV2 with TRBJ2-2; possible D gene TRBD1, 6 bases. This CDR3 has 15 residues. Per germline, CDR1 SNHLY and CDR2 FYNNEI. V lost 2 bases and J 1 base, leaving 8 bases between the germline ends. CDR3 sequence reads: CASSETGQNTGELFF. The CDR3 DNA is TGTGCCAGCAGTGAAACGGGACAGAACACCGGGGAGCTGTTTTTT.

This clonotype has a count of ten or more. This sequence joins TRBV10-1 and TRBJ2-3; 7 positions agree with TRBD2. The CDR3 is 16 residues long. Germline CDR1 and CDR2: WNHNN and SYGVQD (reference sequence). The V segment lost 2 bases and the J segment 3 bases; nucleotides outside the gene matches: 8. The CDR3 nucleotides are TGCGCCAGCAGTGAGCCTCGTGGCGGGAGTACAGATACGCAGTATTTT. Translation gives CASSEPRGGSTDTQYF.

This clonotype showed up just a few times. The chain couples TRBV6-2 or TRBV6-3 to TRBJ2-7; 10 nucleotides match TRBD2. CDR3 length: 14 amino acids. Germline CDR1 MNHEY, CDR2 SVGEGT. Germline trimming cut 9 bases from V and 2 bases from J; bases unmatched to any gene: 7. CDR3 nucleotides: TGTGCCAGACGAAGCGGGAGGGCCGCCTACGAGCAGTACTTC. Its protein product is CARRSGRAAYEQYF.

The rearrangement joins TRBV20-1 to TRBJ2-3, with 10 bases identical to TRBD2. CDR3 length: 18 amino acids. The germline V gene has CDR1 DFQATT and CDR2 SNEGSKA (reference sequence). Trimming at V came to 0 bases and at J to 4 bases, leaving 13 bases not matched to a gene. For the CDR3, the DNA is TGCAGTGCTAGAGACCCGGCTACGTTAGCGGGAGGCTCAGATACGCAGTATTTT. Translation: CSARDPATLAGGSDTQYF.

J is TRBJ2-7 and V is TRBV11-2; no firm D call. V was shortened by 1 base and J by 3 bases, with 7 bases between the two germline ends. The CDR3 contains 13 residues. The germline CDR1 and CDR2 sequences are SGHAT and FQNNGV. The CDR3 spells CASSLGRLYEQYF. In DNA, the CDR3 is TGTGCCAGCAGCTTAGGTCGGCTCTACGAGCAGTACTTC.

The chain employs TRBV7-9 and TRBJ2-1; D ambiguous. V gave up 1 base and J gave up 8 bases, with 12 bases separating them. The CDR3 has 14 amino acids. Germline assignment: CDR1 SEHNR and CDR2 FQNEAQ (reference sequence). CDR3: CASSLGSQYDEQFF. DNA for the CDR3: TGTGCCAGCAGCTTAGGGTCCCAGTATGATGAGCAGTTCTTC.

This clonotype was counted many times. The rearrangement joins TRBV6-5 to TRBJ2-7; D is undetermined. CDR1 is MNHEY, CDR2 SVGAGI, per germline. The CDR3 extends over 13 amino acids. The germline V and J ends were trimmed by 4 bases and 5 bases, with 12 bases remaining between them. CDR3 protein: CASSLSWNNEQYF. CDR3 DNA sequence: TGTGCCAGCAGTTTGTCTTGGAATAACGAGCAGTACTTC.